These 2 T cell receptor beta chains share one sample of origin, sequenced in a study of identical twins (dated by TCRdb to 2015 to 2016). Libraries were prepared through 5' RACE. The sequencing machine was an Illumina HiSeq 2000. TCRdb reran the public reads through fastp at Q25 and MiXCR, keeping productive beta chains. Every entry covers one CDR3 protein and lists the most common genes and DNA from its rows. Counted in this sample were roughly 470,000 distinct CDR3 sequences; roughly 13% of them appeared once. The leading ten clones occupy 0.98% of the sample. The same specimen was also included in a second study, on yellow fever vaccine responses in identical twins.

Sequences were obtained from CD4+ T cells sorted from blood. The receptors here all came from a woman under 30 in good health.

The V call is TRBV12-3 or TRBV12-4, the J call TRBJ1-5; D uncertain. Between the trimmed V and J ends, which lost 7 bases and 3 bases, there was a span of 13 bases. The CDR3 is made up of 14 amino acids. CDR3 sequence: CASTKDGYNQPQHF. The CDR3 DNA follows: TGTGCCAGCACTAAGGACGGTTACAATCAGCCCCAGCATTTT.

This chain's CDR3 is CSASLLAGDTQYF. The CDR3 DNA follows: TGCAGTGCTAGTCTTCTAGCGGGAGATACGCAGTATTTT. The chain employs TRBV20-1 and TRBJ2-3; 8 bases are shared with TRBD2. CDR1 is DFQATT and CDR2 is SNEGSKA in the germline V gene (reference sequence). The CDR3 totals 13 residues. V lost 3 bases, J lost 5 bases, and 4 bases stayed unmatched.